The following is a T cell receptor (beta chain) sequence with its context. Its target is unknown. These data originate in a study of cytomegalovirus exposure and HLA in healthy donors. Overall study findings and caveats: 87-base-pair reads could not separate some V segments, including TRBV6-2 and TRBV6-3. Prediction of most subjects' HLA-A and HLA-B alleles by TCR beta sequences was reportedly accurate. In presence/absence analyses, roughly uniform sequencing depth across donors was assumed.

PCR involved 60 Vbeta and 13 Jbeta primers. In the original processing: The count from a later analysis was about 80 million unique TCR beta chains, 9.5 million to 11 million of them shared. Repertoires were generated with immunoSEQ multiplex PCR, while TCRdb's copy carries only in-frame clones and drops some. V, J and clone size were drawn from that table, and D and trimming were deduced from the DNA. The sample shows about 120,000 clones, roughly four fifths of them seen only once. Trimming cost V 0 bases and J 8 bases; bases outside gene matches: 15. CDR1 is SGHRS and CDR2 is YFSETQ in the germline V gene. The length of the CDR3 is 18 residues.

The specimen was PBMCs. V usage is TRBV5-1 and J usage is TRBJ2-1; 9 positions match TRBD2. The clonotype originates from a man aged 40-55 years in good health and CMV-seronegative. CDR3 bases: TGCGCCAGCAGCTTGGGAAGGGGTGGCGGGAGGGCCGGAGATGAGCAGTTCTTC. Translation: CASSLGRGGGRAGDEQFF.